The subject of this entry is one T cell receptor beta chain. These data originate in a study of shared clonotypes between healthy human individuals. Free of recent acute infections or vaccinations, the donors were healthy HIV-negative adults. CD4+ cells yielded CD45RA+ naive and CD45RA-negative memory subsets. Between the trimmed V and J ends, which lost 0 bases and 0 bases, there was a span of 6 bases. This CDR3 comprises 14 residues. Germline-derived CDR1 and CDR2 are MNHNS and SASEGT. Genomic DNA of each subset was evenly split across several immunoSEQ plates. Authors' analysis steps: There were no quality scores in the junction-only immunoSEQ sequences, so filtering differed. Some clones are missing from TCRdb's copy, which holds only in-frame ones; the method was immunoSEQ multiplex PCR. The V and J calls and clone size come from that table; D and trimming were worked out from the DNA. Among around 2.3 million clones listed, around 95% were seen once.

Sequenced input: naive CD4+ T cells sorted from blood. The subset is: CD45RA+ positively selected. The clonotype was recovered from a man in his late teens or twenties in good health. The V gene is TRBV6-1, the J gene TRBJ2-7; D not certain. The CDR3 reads CASSEAWSSYEQYF. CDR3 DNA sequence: TGTGCCAGCAGTGAAGCCTGGAGCTCCTACGAGCAGTACTTC.